This TCR beta chain was sequenced during a study of cytomegalovirus exposure and HLA in healthy donors. V was clipped by 1 base and J by 8 bases, with 6 bases between them. CDR1 SGHDN and CDR2 FVKESK come from the germline V gene. The CDR3 length is 13 residues. PCR was performed using 60 Vbeta and 13 Jbeta primers. Method: immunoSEQ multiplex PCR; TCRdb's copy keeps in-frame clones and lacks some. The data show 150,000 or so clones, about 80% seen once. Sequencing input: PBMCs. The chain employs TRBV14 and TRBJ1-6, with D unclear. The receptor was isolated from a man under 40 in good health and CMV-seropositive. The CDR3 reads CASSQVSDSPLHF. The CDR3 DNA sequence: TGTGCCAGCAGCCAAGTCTCAGATTCACCCCTCCACTTT.